This T cell receptor (beta chain) was documented in a study of T cells in Graves' hyperthyroidism and ophthalmopathy. Study observations and caveats: Appearing also in blood were most of the thyroid clonotypes expanded above 0.001.

Uncontrolled infection, other autoimmune disease, pregnancy or lactation led to exclusion. On the basis of clinical symptoms, serum thyroxine and TRAb, thyroid ultrasound and orbital computed tomography, diagnoses were made. Fresh 10 ml peripheral blood yielded PBMCs. This CDR3 region has 16 residues. CDR1 is SGHAT, CDR2 FQNNGV, per germline. V was clipped by 5 bases and J by 8 bases; unmatched bases: 14. Amplified regions were TCR beta CDR3 sequences from RNA transcripts. RT-PCR in the first round (using the HTBI primer set) targeted the TCR CDR3. TCRdb independently ran MiXCR on the multiplex PCR reads; one entry per CDR3 protein. Altogether about 420,000 distinct CDR3 sequences are present, roughly 13% being singletons, with the ten largest covering 5.3%. This clonotype appeared many times. Its specificity is unknown.

The receptor was derived from a woman aged 18-30 years with Graves' hyperthyroidism. V and J are TRBV11-2 and TRBJ1-2, with TRBD1 matching over 10 bases. The sequenced sample was blood. CDR3 DNA sequence: TGTGCCAGCAGCCTCAAAAGGGGACAGGGGTTCGGGGGCTACACCTTC. Its protein is CASSLKRGQGFGGYTF.